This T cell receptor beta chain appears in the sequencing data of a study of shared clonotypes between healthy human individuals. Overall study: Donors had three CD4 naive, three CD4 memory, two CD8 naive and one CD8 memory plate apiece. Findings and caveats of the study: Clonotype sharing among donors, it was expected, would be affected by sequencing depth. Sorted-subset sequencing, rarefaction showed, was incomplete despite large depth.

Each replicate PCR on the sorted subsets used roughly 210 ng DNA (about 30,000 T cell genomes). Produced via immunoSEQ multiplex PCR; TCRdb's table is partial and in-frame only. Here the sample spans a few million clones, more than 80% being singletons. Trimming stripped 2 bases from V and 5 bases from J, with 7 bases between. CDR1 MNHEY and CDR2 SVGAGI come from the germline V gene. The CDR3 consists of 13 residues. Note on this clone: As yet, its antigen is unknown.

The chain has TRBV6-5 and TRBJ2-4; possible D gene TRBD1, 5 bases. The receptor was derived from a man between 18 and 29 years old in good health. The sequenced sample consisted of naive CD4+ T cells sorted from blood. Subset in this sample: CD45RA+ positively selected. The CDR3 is CASSYPTENIQYF. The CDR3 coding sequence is TGTGCCAGCAGTTACCCGACAGAAAACATTCAGTACTTC.